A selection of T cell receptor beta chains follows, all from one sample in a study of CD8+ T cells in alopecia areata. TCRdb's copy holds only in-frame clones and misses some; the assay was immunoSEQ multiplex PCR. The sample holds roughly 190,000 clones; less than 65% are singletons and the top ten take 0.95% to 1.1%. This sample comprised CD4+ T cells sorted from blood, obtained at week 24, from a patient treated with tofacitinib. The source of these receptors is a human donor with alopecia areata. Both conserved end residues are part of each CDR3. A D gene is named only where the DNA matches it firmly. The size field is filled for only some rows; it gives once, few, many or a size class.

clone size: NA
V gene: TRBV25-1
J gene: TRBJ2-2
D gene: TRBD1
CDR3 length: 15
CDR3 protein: CASSEGQKNTGELFF
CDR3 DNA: TGTGCCAGCAGTGAGGGACAGAAGAACACCGGGGAGCTGTTTTTT

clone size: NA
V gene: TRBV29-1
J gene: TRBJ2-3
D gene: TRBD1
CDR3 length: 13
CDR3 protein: CSVGQGSTDTQYF
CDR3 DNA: TGCAGCGTGGGACAGGGAAGCACAGATACGCAGTATTTT

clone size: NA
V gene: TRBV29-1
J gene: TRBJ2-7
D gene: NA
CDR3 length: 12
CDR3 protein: CVAGTQYYEQYF
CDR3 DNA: TGCGTGGCCGGGACCCAGTACTACGAGCAGTACTTC

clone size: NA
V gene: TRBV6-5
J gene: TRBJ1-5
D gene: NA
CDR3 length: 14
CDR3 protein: CAGGAFYSNQPQHF
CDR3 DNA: TGTGCCGGAGGGGCCTTCTATAGCAATCAGCCCCAGCATTTT

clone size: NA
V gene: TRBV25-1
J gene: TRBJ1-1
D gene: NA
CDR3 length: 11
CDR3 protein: CASSVGLEAFF
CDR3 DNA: TGTGCCAGCAGTGTAGGCCTTGAAGCTTTCTTT

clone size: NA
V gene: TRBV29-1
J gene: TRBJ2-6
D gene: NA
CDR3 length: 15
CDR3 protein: CSIRQGNSGANVLTF
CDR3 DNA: TGCAGCATCCGGCAGGGGAACTCTGGGGCCAACGTCCTGACTTTC

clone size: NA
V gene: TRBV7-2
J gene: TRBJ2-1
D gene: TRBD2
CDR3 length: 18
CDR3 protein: CASSLAGLSRGDNNEQFF
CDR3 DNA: TGTGCCAGCAGCTTAGCGGGCCTCTCGCGGGGGGACAACAATGAGCAGTTCTTC

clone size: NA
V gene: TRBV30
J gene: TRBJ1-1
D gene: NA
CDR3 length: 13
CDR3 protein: CAWSGQSNTEAFF
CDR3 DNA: TGTGCCTGGAGTGGACAGTCGAACACTGAAGCTTTCTTT

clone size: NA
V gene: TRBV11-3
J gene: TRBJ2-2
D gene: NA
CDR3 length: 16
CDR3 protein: CASSLEHGRNTGELFF
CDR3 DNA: TGTGCCAGCAGCTTAGAGCACGGGAGGAACACCGGGGAGCTGTTTTTT

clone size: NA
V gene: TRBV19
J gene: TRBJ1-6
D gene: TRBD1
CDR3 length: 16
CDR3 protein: CASSPTGTGSNSPLHF
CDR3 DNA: TGTGCCAGTAGTCCAACCGGGACAGGGTCGAATTCACCCCTCCACTTT

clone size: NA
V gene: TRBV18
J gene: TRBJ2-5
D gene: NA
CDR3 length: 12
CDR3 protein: CASSRGQETQYF
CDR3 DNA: TGTGCCAGCTCACGAGGTCAAGAGACCCAGTACTTC

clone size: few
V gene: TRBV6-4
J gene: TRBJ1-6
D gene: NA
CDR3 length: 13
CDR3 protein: CASSDIRGSPLHF
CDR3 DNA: TGTGCCAGCAGTGATATCAGAGGTTCACCCCTCCACTTT

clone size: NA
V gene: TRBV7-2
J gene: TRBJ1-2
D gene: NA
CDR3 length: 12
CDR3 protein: CASSLSSDGYTF
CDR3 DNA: TGTGCCAGCAGCTTAAGCTCAGATGGCTACACCTTC

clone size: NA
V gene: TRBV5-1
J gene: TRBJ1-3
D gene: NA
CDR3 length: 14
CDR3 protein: CASSYSGLGNTIYF
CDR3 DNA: TGCGCCAGCAGCTATTCTGGCCTTGGAAACACCATATATTTT